The T cell receptor beta chain described here comes from a study of patients and donors after allogeneic stem cell transplantation. TCRdb reanalysed the RT-PCR reads using MiXCR and keeps one entry per CDR3 protein. The data contain about 200,000 distinct CDR3 sequences, about 37% of them singletons. The CDR3 loop spans 14 amino acids. Between the trimmed V and J ends, which lost 4 bases and 0 bases, there was a span of 7 bases. Germline CDR1 is WSHSY and CDR2 is SAAADI. The V gene is TRBV10-2, the J gene TRBJ1-3; D is perhaps TRBD1 (5 bases). Sequenced input: blood, either unsorted or a sorted T cell fraction (not recorded which). The receptor was derived from a human donor who was either an allogeneic HSCT recipient or a stem cell or donor lymphocyte infusion donor (not recorded which). It is not recorded whose cells these are; they may come from a transplant donor. The CDR3 protein is CASSGGDSGNTIYF. CDR3 in DNA: TGCGCCAGCAGTGGAGGGGACTCTGGAAACACCATATATTTT.